These 16 T cell receptor beta chains came from one sample sequenced in a study of early stage breast cancer tumors. TCRdb's table, derived via immunoSEQ multiplex PCR, lists solely in-frame clones and lacks some. This sample has 40,000 to 60,000 clones, with 65% to 90% found just once. The specimen was blood. The receptors were gathered from a person aged 45-60 years with breast cancer.

The chain recombines TRBV28 with TRBJ1-2; TRBD1 might be the D (5 bases). This CDR3 region has 14 residues. The V and J ends lost 1 base and 3 bases respectively, with 9 bases between them. Germline CDR1 reads MDHEN; CDR2 reads SYDVKM. The CDR3 loop is CASSLFGRDYGYTF. The DNA for the CDR3 is TGTGCCAGCAGTTTATTCGGCAGGGACTATGGCTACACCTTC.

The chain employs TRBV7-9 and TRBJ1-5; D might be TRBD1 (5 bases). V was trimmed by 6 bases and J by 4 bases, leaving 13 bases between them. From germline, CDR1 is SEHNR and CDR2 FQNEAQ (reference sequence). CDR3 length: 14 residues. Here the CDR3 reads CASRAGEGNQPQHF. The CDR3 DNA reads TGTGCCAGCAGGGCCGGCGAGGGGAATCAGCCCCAGCATTTT.

V and J are TRBV7-9 and TRBJ1-2; D may be TRBD1 (6 bases). Germline assignment: CDR1 SEHNR and CDR2 FQNEAQ (reference sequence). The CDR3 contains 16 residues. Trimming removed 1 base at V and 4 bases at J, with 16 bases between. The CDR3 DNA follows: TGTGCCAGCAGCTTAGAACCAGGGGCCACCTCCTATGGCTACACCTTC. Encoded protein: CASSLEPGATSYGYTF.

The genes are TRBV5-1 and TRBJ1-4; D ambiguous. Germline V CDR1 and CDR2: SGHRS, YFSETQ. The CDR3 contains 14 residues. V was shortened by 5 bases and J by 0 bases, with 8 bases between the two germline ends. CDR3 in DNA: TGCGCCAGCAGTCCGGTTGCAACTAATGAAAAACTGTTTTTT. Encoded protein: CASSPVATNEKLFF. Full variable domain (missing parts from reference TRBV5-1 and TRBJ1-4): KAGVTQTPRYLIKTRGQQVTLSCSPISGHRSVSWYQQTPGQGLQFLFEYFSETQRNKGNFPGRFSGRQFSNSRSEMNVSTLELGDSALYLCASSPVATNEKLFFGSGTQLSVL.

The chain couples TRBV9 to TRBJ1-3; no clear D gene. CDR1 is SGDLS and CDR2 is YYNGEE in the germline V gene. The CDR3 sequence is 14 residues long. V was shortened by 4 bases and J by 3 bases, with 11 bases between the two germline ends. This chain's CDR3 is CASSPRVLGNTIYF. CDR3 nucleotides: TGTGCCAGCAGCCCCCGGGTCCTTGGAAACACCATATATTTT.

This clone has more than one count but fewer than ten. This rearrangement joins TRBV6-4 to TRBJ1-6, with D perhaps matching TRBD1 (6 bases). The CDR3 spans 14 residues. With 6 bases removed from V and 6 bases from J, the gap between germline ends came to 12 bases. Germline CDR1 MRHNA, CDR2 SNTAGT. The CDR3 bases are TGTGCCAGCAGCGCGGGGGGGGCTAATTCACCCCTCCACTTT. It yields the protein CASSAGGANSPLHF.

The rearrangement uses TRBV15 and TRBJ2-1; possible D gene TRBD1, 5 bases. The CDR3 consists of 15 residues. V was trimmed by 0 bases and J by 6 bases, leaving 12 bases between them. Germline V gene lookup returns CDR1 LNHNV and CDR2 YYDKDF (reference sequence). This CDR3 is CATSRDWQGGNEQFF. The CDR3 DNA reads as TGTGCCACCAGCAGAGATTGGCAGGGCGGCAATGAGCAGTTCTTC.

The rearrangement uses TRBV6-5 and TRBJ2-7; 10 positions agree with TRBD2. The CDR3 has 15 amino acids. Germline CDR1 and CDR2: MNHEY and SVGAGI. The trim removed 3 bases at V and 3 bases at J, leaving 5 bases unmatched. CDR3 DNA: TGTGCCAGCAGTTATCAAGCGGGGGGGTTCTACGAGCAGTACTTC. Translation: CASSYQAGGFYEQYF.

The J gene is TRBJ2-3, the V gene TRBV30; 9 bases map to TRBD2. Germline lookup yields CDR1 GTSNPN and CDR2 SVGIG (reference sequence). The CDR3 consists of 15 residues. J was trimmed by 5 bases and V by 4 bases; bases with no gene match: 10. CDR3 residues: CAWTVAGGPKDTQYF. Written as DNA, the CDR3 is TGTGCCTGGACGGTTGCGGGGGGGCCTAAAGATACGCAGTATTTT.

This chain joins TRBV5-4 and TRBJ2-7; 10 nucleotides agree with TRBD1. The CDR3 totals 13 residues. CDR1 and CDR2 from the germline V gene are SGHNT and YYREEE (reference sequence). The J segment lost 6 bases and the V segment lost 5 bases, leaving 5 bases of the junction unmatched. CDR3 protein: CASSQDRGGEQYF. CDR3 coding DNA: TGTGCCAGCAGTCAGGACAGGGGGGGCGAGCAGTACTTC.

The chain is built from TRBV6-5 and TRBJ1-2; D not certain. This CDR3 comprises 14 residues. CDR1 is MNHEY, CDR2 SVGAGI, per germline. With 2 bases removed from V and 1 base from J, the gap between germline ends came to 8 bases. CDR3 in amino acids: CASSYDGINYGYTF. The CDR3 DNA is TGTGCCAGCAGTTACGACGGGATTAACTATGGCTACACCTTC.

The chain combines TRBV27 with TRBJ1-1; the D is unclear. CDR3 size: 12 residues. V was trimmed by 0 bases and J by 7 bases, leaving 6 bases between them. In germline, CDR1 is MNHEY, CDR2 SMNVEV (reference sequence). The CDR3 DNA is TGTGCCAGCAGTTTATCGCGACGTGAAGCTTTCTTT. It translates to CASSLSRREAFF.

The V and J genes are TRBV19 and TRBJ1-5; a possible D gene is TRBD1 (6 bases). This CDR3 is 16 amino acids long. Germline V gene sequence: CDR1 LNHDA, CDR2 SQIVND (reference sequence). Trimming pared 4 bases from V and 2 bases from J, leaving 15 bases between. In DNA form, the CDR3 reads TGTGCCAGTAGTACAGGGGTAACTTTTGGCAATCAGCCCCAGCATTTT. Amino acids: CASSTGVTFGNQPQHF.

The chain joins TRBV10-3 to TRBJ2-1, with 10 nucleotides matching TRBD2. The trim removed 4 bases at V and 6 bases at J, leaving 15 bases unmatched. This CDR3 spans 18 amino acids. In germline, CDR1 is ENHRY, CDR2 SYGVKD. CDR3: CAISGGLAGAVDINEQFF. DNA of the CDR3: TGTGCCATCAGTGGTGGCCTAGCGGGAGCAGTGGATATCAATGAGCAGTTCTTC.

V and J are TRBV6-6 and TRBJ1-5; no clear D gene. This CDR3 is built from 15 residues. The germline gives CDR1 MNHNY, CDR2 SVGAGI (reference sequence). V lost 0 bases to trimming and J lost 7 bases, with 13 bases between them. CDR3 loop: CASSYSMEGGQPQHF. The DNA for the CDR3 is TGTGCCAGCAGTTACTCGATGGAGGGTGGGCAGCCCCAGCATTTT.

The chain is built from TRBV28 and TRBJ2-7; maybe TRBD1 (6 bases). The V gene lost 7 bases and the J gene lost 3 bases, with 19 bases spanning the gap. The CDR3 consists of 15 residues. In germline, CDR1 is MDHEN, CDR2 SYDVKM. The CDR3 loop reads CASTSSGTSFYEQYF. The CDR3 DNA reads TGTGCCAGCACCTCATCGGGGACATCTTTCTACGAGCAGTACTTC.